A selection of T cell receptor beta chains follows, all from one sample in a study of blood T cell repertoires in COVID-19. Clones were sequenced by immunoSEQ multiplex PCR, and TCRdb holds only the in-frame ones, with some missing. The data contain roughly 290,000 clones, more than 75% of them seen just once; the ten biggest clones take up 2% to 2.5%. Sequenced sample: peripheral blood. All receptors come from a young woman who had recovered from COVID-19. Both conserved end residues are part of each CDR3. Each record gives: J gene, D gene, V gene, clone size, CDR3 DNA, CDR3 protein. The D gene is left open where the match is weak. Rows may omit the clone size; those that give it use once, few, many or a size class.

>TRBJ2-7|TRBD1|TRBV7-2|NA
TGTGCCAGCAGCCAACAGGGGGCTTCCTACGAGCAGTACTTC
CASSQQGASYEQYF
>TRBJ1-6|TRBD1|TRBV13|NA
TGTGCCAGCAGGTGGGACAGGGCAGGTTCACCCCTCCACTTT
CASRWDRAGSPLHF
>TRBJ1-6|NA|TRBV6-5|NA
TGTGCCAGCAGTTACGATACAAACTATAATTCACCCCTCCACTTT
CASSYDTNYNSPLHF
>TRBJ2-5|TRBD1|TRBV10-3|NA
TGTGCCATCAGTCCGGGACAGGGGGCAGAGACCCAGTACTTC
CAISPGQGAETQYF
>TRBJ2-7|TRBD1|TRBV6-4|NA
TGTGCCAGCAGGGAAAGGACAGGGCCGATCTACGAGCAGTACTTC
CASRERTGPIYEQYF
>TRBJ2-1|NA|TRBV5-8|NA
TGTGCCAGCAACCCACGGAGGGAAAGGCAGTTCTTC
CASNPRRERQFF
>TRBJ1-2|NA|TRBV7-9|few
TGTGCCAGCAGCTTAGAGATGGAACAGGCGAGTTATGGCTACACCTTC
CASSLEMEQASYGYTF
>TRBJ2-5|TRBD2|TRBV2|NA
TGTGCCAGCAGTAGGACTAGCGTCTGGGAGACCCAGTACTTC
CASSRTSVWETQYF
>TRBJ1-2|TRBD1|TRBV2|NA
TGTGCCAGCAGTGCCGGGACAGGGGGCGACCATTATGGCTACACCTTC
CASSAGTGGDHYGYTF
>TRBJ1-5|TRBD1|TRBV19|NA
TGTGCCAGTAGTTCCCGGGACAGGGTGTTTAATCAGCCCCAGCATTTT
CASSSRDRVFNQPQHF
>TRBJ1-6|NA|TRBV5-4|NA
TGTGCCAGCACCTCCGATGGGCCCCTATCACCCCTCCACTTT
CASTSDGPLSPLHF
>TRBJ2-7|NA|TRBV5-1|NA
TGCGCCAGCAGCTTGGGGGACAACCTTTACGAGCAGTACTTC
CASSLGDNLYEQYF
>TRBJ1-1|TRBD1|TRBV29-1|NA
TGCAGCCCAATGGGAGGGACAGGGGGAACTGAAGCTTTCTTT
CSPMGGTGGTEAFF
>TRBJ2-1|NA|TRBV4-1|NA
TGCGCCAGCAGCCTGAGGGAGGATGAGCAGTTCTTC
CASSLREDEQFF
>TRBJ1-1|NA|TRBV5-1|NA
TGCGCCAGCAGTTGGAGGGCTAACACTGAAGCTTTCTTT
CASSWRANTEAFF
>TRBJ2-7|TRBD2|TRBV5-5|NA
TGTGCCAGCAGCTTGGCGGATCTAGCGGGATCGTTCGAGCAGTACTTC
CASSLADLAGSFEQYF
>TRBJ2-1|NA|TRBV2|NA
TGTGCCAGCAGTGACGGTGAGCAGTTCTTC
CASSDGEQFF
>TRBJ2-5|NA|TRBV18|NA
TGTGCCAGCTCACCACCGCCGGGTCAGATTAAGCGGGAGACCCAGTACTTC
CASSPPPGQIKRETQYF
>TRBJ2-7|TRBD1|TRBV7-6|NA
TGTGCCAGCAGCTTGATCGGGGGGACAGGGGGAGAGCAGTACTTC
CASSLIGGTGGEQYF
>TRBJ2-1|NA|TRBV11-3|NA
TGTGCCAGCAGCTTGCGGACTCAATACAATGAGCAGTTCTTC
CASSLRTQYNEQFF
>TRBJ2-7|NA|TRBV28|NA
TGTGCCAGCAGTCCACCGGGATATTCCTACGAGCAGTACTTC
CASSPPGYSYEQYF
>TRBJ2-7|NA|TRBV10-2|NA
TGCGCCTGCCAGGGGGGAGGCCTTGACGAGCAGTACTTC
CACQGGGLDEQYF
>TRBJ2-7|TRBD1|TRBV4-2|NA
TGTGCCAGCAGCCAAGGGGACAGGGGAAGGTACGAGCAGTACTTC
CASSQGDRGRYEQYF
>TRBJ2-1|NA|TRBV27|NA
TGTGCCAGCAGTTCCCCCCCCGGGGGGCCGAGCTCCTACAATGAGCAGTTCTTC
CASSSPPGGPSSYNEQFF
>TRBJ2-3|NA|TRBV11-3|once
TGTGCCAGCAGCTCGAAGCAGGGGGGAGGCACAGATACGCAGTATTTT
CASSSKQGGGTDTQYF
>TRBJ1-3|TRBD1|TRBV19|NA
TGTGCCAGTAGTCCCAGGGACAGGGGGTCTGGAAACACCATATATTTT
CASSPRDRGSGNTIYF
>TRBJ2-7|NA|TRBV24-1|NA
TGTGCTACTAAGGGGACATCGGGGGAGCAGTACTTC
CATKGTSGEQYF
>TRBJ2-2|TRBD1|TRBV10-1|NA
TGCGCCAGGGGGACAGGGCCGAACACCGGGGAGCTGTTTTTT
CARGTGPNTGELFF